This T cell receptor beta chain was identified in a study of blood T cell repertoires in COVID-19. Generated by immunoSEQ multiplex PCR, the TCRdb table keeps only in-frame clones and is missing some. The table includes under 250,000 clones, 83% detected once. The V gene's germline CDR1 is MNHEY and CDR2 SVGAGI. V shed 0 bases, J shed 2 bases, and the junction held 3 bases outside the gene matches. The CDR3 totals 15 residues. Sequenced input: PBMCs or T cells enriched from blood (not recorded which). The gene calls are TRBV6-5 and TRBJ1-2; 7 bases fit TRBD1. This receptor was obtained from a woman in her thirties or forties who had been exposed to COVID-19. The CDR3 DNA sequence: TGTGCCAGCAGTTACTCCGGGACAGTCAACTATGGCTACACCTTC. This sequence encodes CASSYSGTVNYGYTF.